This TCR beta chain was recorded in a study of blood T cell repertoires in COVID-19. Enrolled during active infection, Seattle patients were then followed longitudinally. TCRdb keeps only in-frame clones here, not all; method: immunoSEQ multiplex PCR. This table holds hundreds of thousands of clones, 85% to 90% found once. This CDR3 spans 16 amino acids. From germline, CDR1 is MNHNS and CDR2 SASEGT. V dropped 0 bases and J dropped 2; count of bases not matched to a gene: 1. This clonotype was obtained from a man younger than 30 with COVID-19, enrolled during active disease. The genes are TRBV6-1 and TRBJ2-6; 7 nucleotides match TRBD1. The sample taken for sequencing was peripheral blood. CDR3 sequence: CASSEAQGAGANVLTF. In nucleotides, the CDR3 is TGTGCCAGCAGTGAAGCGCAGGGGGCTGGGGCCAACGTCCTGACTTTC.